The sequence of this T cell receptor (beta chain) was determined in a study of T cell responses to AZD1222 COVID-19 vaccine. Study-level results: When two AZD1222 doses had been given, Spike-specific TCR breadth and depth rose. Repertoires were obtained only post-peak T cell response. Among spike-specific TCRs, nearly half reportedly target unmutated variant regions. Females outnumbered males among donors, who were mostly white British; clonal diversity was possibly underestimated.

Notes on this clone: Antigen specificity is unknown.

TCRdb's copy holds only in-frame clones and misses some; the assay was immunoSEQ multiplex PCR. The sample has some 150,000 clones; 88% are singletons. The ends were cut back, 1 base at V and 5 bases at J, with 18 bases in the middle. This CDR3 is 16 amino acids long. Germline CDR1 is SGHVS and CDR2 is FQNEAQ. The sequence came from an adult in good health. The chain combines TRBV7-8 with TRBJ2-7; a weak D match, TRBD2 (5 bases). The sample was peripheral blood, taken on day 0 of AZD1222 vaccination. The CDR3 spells CASSLGAVTLADEQYF. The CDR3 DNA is TGTGCCAGCAGCTTAGGTGCAGTTACCCTAGCCGACGAGCAGTACTTC.